This is a list of T cell receptor beta chains from one sample in a study of blood T cell repertoires in COVID-19. Libraries were prepared by immunoSEQ multiplex PCR; TCRdb keeps only in-frame clonotypes and omits some of them. This table holds fewer than 500,000 clones, approximately 86% found once. Sequencing used PBMCs or T cells enriched from blood (not recorded which). The source of these receptors is a woman younger than 30 who had recovered from COVID-19. CDR3s include the opening cysteine and the closing phenylalanine or tryptophan. The order of the fields is CDR3 length, V gene, CDR3 protein.

>17|TRBV5-1
CASSPGTGNPLLNEQFF
>15|TRBV25-1
CASSETGSGANVLTF
>17|TRBV19
CASSINPPTVHNSPLHF
>14|TRBV29-1
CSVDSQGGAQGYTF
>15|TRBV6-5
CASRHPGQENSPLHF
>13|TRBV12-3/TRBV12-4
CASSLGGGTEAFF
>16|TRBV6-6
CASSSRKRGPQDTQYF
>15|TRBV7-2
CASSLGGVSNQPQHF
>15|TRBV4-1
CASSPGSTRGETQYF
>12|TRBV30
CAWSEGSYEQYF
>16|TRBV5-5
CASSLGFSVSNSPLHF
>12|TRBV2
CASSETGGGYTF
>12|TRBV5-8
CASSREGYGYTF
>14|TRBV9
CASSPGLLSYEQYF
>16|TRBV7-3
CASSLGGGVSTDTQYF
>15|TRBV12-5
CASGLSGGGNQPQHF
>14|TRBV5-8
CASSPGTGIYGYTF
>20|TRBV4-1
CASSLFAAGYSSIYSYEQYF
>13|TRBV29-1
CSVEARGTYEQYF
>15|TRBV6-5
CASRPTGVRNTEAFF
>13|TRBV28
CASSMIVVHGYTF
>15|TRBV5-7
CASSPWGNSNQPQHF
>19|TRBV10-1
CASSDFGRTVLYRTAEAFF
>14|TRBV29-1
CSVEDPSGGYEQYF
>14|TRBV30
CAWSVTRGGEGYTF
>19|TRBV2
CASSPLPTSGGRNQETQYF
>16|TRBV18
CASSPPYREAKNIQYF
>15|TRBV5-6
CASSSTQGARTEAFF
>15|TRBV29-1
CSVEILSNSQYGYTF
>15|TRBV18
CASSLGTGQENIQYF
>15|TRBV5-1
CASSLGQGDNYGYTF
>15|TRBV10-3
CAISAADRSIYEQYF